The 10 T cell receptor beta chains given below trace back to one sample, sequenced in a study of Ad26.COV2.S vaccination and SARS-CoV-2 variants. Libraries were prepared by immunoSEQ multiplex PCR; TCRdb keeps only in-frame clonotypes and omits some of them. The sample contains 350,000 to 450,000 clones, about 90% of which appear only once. This sample comprised peripheral blood, obtained after recovery from COVID-19. These receptors were collected from a human donor who had recovered from COVID-19.

In the case of this clone: The sample holds other DNA sequences that translate to the same CDR3. The chain links TRBV9 to TRBJ2-1; a weak D match, TRBD2 (5 bases). CDR1 is SGDLS, CDR2 YYNGEE, per germline. V was cut by 0 bases and J by 7 bases, with 8 bases left in between. The CDR3 contains 13 residues. The CDR3 protein is CASSVGRGNEQFF. CDR3 bases: TGTGCCAGCAGCGTAGGACGGGGTAATGAGCAGTTCTTC.

J is TRBJ2-3 and V is TRBV5-1, with D possibly called TRBD1 or TRBD2 (5 bases each). V lost 5 bases, J lost 3 bases, and 13 bases lay in between. Germline V gene sequence: CDR1 SGHRS, CDR2 YFSETQ. The CDR3 covers 14 residues. The CDR3 protein is CASSKGPRTDTQYF. CDR3 in DNA: TGCGCCAGCAGTAAGGGACCCCGGACAGATACGCAGTATTTT.

This chain links TRBV5-1 with TRBJ1-1; no clear D gene. CDR1 SGHRS and CDR2 YFSETQ come from the germline V gene. The CDR3 sequence is 14 residues long. The V end was cut by 0 bases, the J end by 4 bases, with 10 bases between. CDR3 loop: CASSLGPSGTEAFF. The CDR3 DNA reads as TGCGCCAGCAGCTTGGGGCCTTCGGGCACTGAAGCTTTCTTT. The whole variable domain, remainder taken from reference TRBV5-1 and TRBJ1-1, is KAGVTQTPRYLIKTRGQQVTLSCSPISGHRSVSWYQQTPGQGLQFLFEYFSETQRNKGNFPGRFSGRQFSNSRSEMNVSTLELGDSALYLCASSLGPSGTEAFFGQGTRLTVV.

This chain uses TRBV11-2 with TRBJ1-1; no clear D gene. The CDR3 sequence is 17 residues long. In germline, CDR1 is SGHAT, CDR2 FQNNGV. The V end was cut by 3 bases, the J end by 0 bases, with 17 bases between. The CDR3 region has the DNA TGTGCCAGCAGCTTGGGCGTTACGGCCATTATGAACACTGAAGCTTTCTTT. Translation: CASSLGVTAIMNTEAFF.

This sequence joins TRBV12-5 and TRBJ1-4, with TRBD1 as a possible D gene (5 bases). The V gene lost 6 bases and the J gene lost 11 bases, with 16 bases spanning the gap. The length of the CDR3 is 13 residues. CDR1 and CDR2 from the germline V gene are LGHNT and FRNRAP. The CDR3 DNA follows: TGTGCTAGTGGCCAGGCGGGGGGTTGGAAACTGTTTTTT. Translation: CASGQAGGWKLFF.

The gene calls are TRBV12-3 or TRBV12-4 and TRBJ2-7; tentative D call: TRBD2 (6 bases). The V and J ends lost 5 bases and 2 bases respectively, with 10 bases between them. This CDR3 has 13 amino acids. The CDR3 DNA follows: TGTGCCAGCAGTACGCAGCGGGCCTACGAGCAGTACTTC. This codes for CASSTQRAYEQYF.

This clone is a singleton in its sample. In DNA, the CDR3 is TGTGCCAGCAGCGGATCTCCGTGGACCGGGGAGCTGTTTTTT. Translating it yields CASSGSPWTGELFF. The chain has TRBV6-5 and TRBJ2-2; no clear D. The V end lost 6 bases, the J end lost 5 bases, and 13 bases lay between the germline ends. The V gene's germline CDR1 is MNHEY and CDR2 SVGAGI. The length of the CDR3 is 14 residues.

The rearrangement uses TRBV7-2 and TRBJ1-5, with unresolved D. The CDR3 is 14 residues long. Trimming took off 7 bases at V and 6 bases at J, with 16 bases between the two ends. Germline V lookup: CDR1 SGHTA, CDR2 FQGNSA. CDR3 bases: TGTGCCAGCACCGACTGGAACAGACCTCAGCCCCAGCATTTT. Translation: CASTDWNRPQPQHF.

The V gene is TRBV2, the J gene TRBJ1-1; 7 nucleotides match TRBD1. The V gene end was trimmed by 4 bases and the J gene end by 0 bases; junction bases not matched to a gene: 8. From germline, CDR1 is SNHLY and CDR2 FYNNEI. The CDR3 totals 16 residues. DNA for the CDR3: TGTGCCAGCAGTGTTTTAGGGGGCGGAATGAACACTGAAGCTTTCTTT. Translated, it gives CASSVLGGGMNTEAFF. Together with reference TRBV2 and TRBJ1-1, the CDR3 gives the full variable domain: EPEVTQTPSHQVTQMGQEVILRCVPISNHLYFYWYRQILGQKVEFLVSFYNNEISEKSEIFDDQFSVERPDGSNFTLKIRSTKLEDSAMYFCASSVLGGGMNTEAFFGQGTRLTVV.

The rearrangement uses TRBV28 and TRBJ2-4, with D possibly being TRBD1 or TRBD2 (6 bases each). CDR1 is MDHEN and CDR2 is SYDVKM in the germline V gene. The CDR3 sequence is 16 residues long. V lost 6 bases, J lost 5 bases, and 20 bases lay in between. DNA of the CDR3: TGTGCCAGCAGCGACTGGGACAACCCGGGGGAAAACATTCAGTACTTC. Translation gives CASSDWDNPGENIQYF. The full variable domain, rest sourced from reference TRBV28 and TRBJ2-4, is DVKVTQSSRYLVKRTGEKVFLECVQDMDHENMFWYRQDPGLGLRLIYFSYDVKMKEKGDIPEGYSVSREKKERFSLILESASTNQTSMYLCASSDWDNPGENIQYFGAGTRLSVL.